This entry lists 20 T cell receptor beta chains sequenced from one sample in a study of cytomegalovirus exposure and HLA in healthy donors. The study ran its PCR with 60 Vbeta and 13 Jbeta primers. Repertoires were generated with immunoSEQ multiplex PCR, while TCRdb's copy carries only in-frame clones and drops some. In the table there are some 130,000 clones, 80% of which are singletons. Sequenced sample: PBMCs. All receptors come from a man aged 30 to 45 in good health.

CDR3 protein: CATRNRPGTGLGQPQHF. The CDR3 DNA reads as TGTGCCACCAGAAACAGACCCGGGACAGGTCTCGGTCAGCCCCAGCATTTT. The gene calls are TRBV15 and TRBJ1-5, with TRBD1 matching 8 bases. With 6 bases clipped from V and 6 bases from J, the junction kept 16 bases outside the gene matches. This CDR3 is 17 amino acids long. Germline CDR1 LNHNV, CDR2 YYDKDF (reference sequence).

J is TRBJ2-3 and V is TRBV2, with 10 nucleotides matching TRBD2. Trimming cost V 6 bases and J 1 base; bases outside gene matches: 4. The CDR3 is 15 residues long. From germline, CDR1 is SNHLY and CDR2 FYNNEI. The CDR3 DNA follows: TGTGCCAGCAGGATAGCGGGAGGACGCACAGATACGCAGTATTTT. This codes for CASRIAGGRTDTQYF.

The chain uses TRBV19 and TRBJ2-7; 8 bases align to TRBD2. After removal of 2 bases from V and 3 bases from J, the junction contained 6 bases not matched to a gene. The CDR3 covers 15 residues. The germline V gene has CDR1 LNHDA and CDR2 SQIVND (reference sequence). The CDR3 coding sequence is TGTGCCAGTAGTATATTACTAGCGGTGAGCTACGAGCAGTACTTC. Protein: CASSILLAVSYEQYF.

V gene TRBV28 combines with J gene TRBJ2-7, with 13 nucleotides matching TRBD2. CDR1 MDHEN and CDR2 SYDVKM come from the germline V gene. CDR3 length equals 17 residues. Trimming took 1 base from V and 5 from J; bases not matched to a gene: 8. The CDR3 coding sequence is TGTGCCAGCAGTTTATCCTCCGGGACTAGCGGGATTGACGAGCAGTACTTC. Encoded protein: CASSLSSGTSGIDEQYF. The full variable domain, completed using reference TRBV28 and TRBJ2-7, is DVKVTQSSRYLVKRTGEKVFLECVQDMDHENMFWYRQDPGLGLRLIYFSYDVKMKEKGDIPEGYSVSREKKERFSLILESASTNQTSMYLCASSLSSGTSGIDEQYFGPGTRLTVT.

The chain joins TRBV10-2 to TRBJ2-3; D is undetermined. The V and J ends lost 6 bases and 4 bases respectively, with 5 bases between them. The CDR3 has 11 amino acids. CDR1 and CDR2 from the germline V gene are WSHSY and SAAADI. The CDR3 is CASSAADTQYF. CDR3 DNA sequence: TGCGCCAGCAGCGCAGCAGATACGCAGTATTTT.

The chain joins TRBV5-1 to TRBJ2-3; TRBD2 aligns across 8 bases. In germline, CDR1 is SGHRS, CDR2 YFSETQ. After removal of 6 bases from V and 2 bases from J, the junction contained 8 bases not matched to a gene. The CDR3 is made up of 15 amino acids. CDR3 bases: TGCGCCAGCACCCGAGCGGGAGAGCTCACAGATACGCAGTATTTT. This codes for CASTRAGELTDTQYF.

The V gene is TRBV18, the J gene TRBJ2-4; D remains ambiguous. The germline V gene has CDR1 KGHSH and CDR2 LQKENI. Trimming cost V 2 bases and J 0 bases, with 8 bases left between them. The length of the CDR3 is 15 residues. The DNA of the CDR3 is TGTGCCAGCTCACCAACAGTCATAGCCAAAAACATTCAGTACTTC. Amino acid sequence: CASSPTVIAKNIQYF.

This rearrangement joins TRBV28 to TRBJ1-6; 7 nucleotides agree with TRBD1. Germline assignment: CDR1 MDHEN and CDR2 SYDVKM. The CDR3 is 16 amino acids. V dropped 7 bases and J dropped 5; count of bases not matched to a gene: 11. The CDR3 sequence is CASTDAGTADNSPLHF. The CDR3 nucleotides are TGTGCCAGCACTGACGCCGGGACAGCCGATAATTCACCCCTCCACTTT.

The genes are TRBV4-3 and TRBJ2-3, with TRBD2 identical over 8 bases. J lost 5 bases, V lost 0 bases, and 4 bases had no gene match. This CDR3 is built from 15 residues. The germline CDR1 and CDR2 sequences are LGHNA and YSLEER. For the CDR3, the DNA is TGCGCCAGCAGCCAAGATTCGAGCGGGGGAGATACGCAGTATTTT. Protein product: CASSQDSSGGDTQYF.

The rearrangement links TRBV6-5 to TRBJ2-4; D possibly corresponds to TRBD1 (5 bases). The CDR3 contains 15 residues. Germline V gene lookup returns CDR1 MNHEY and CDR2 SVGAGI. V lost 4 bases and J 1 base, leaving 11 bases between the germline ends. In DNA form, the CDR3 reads TGTGCCAGCAGTTCCCCTGGGGCGGCCAAAAACATTCAGTACTTC. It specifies CASSSPGAAKNIQYF.

CDR3 DNA sequence: TGCGCCAGCAGCGGCGGAGGTGGAGATACGCAGTATTTT. Translated: CASSGGGGDTQYF. The chain carries TRBV5-1 and TRBJ2-3; TRBD2 might be the D (5 bases). CDR1 and CDR2 (germline): SGHRS, YFSETQ. Trimming took off 4 bases at V and 5 bases at J, with 11 bases between the two ends. The CDR3 covers 13 residues.

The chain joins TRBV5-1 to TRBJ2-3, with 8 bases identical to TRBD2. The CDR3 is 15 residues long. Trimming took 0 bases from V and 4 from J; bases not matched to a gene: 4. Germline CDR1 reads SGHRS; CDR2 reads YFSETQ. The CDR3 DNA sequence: TGCGCCAGCAGCTTGGCGGGAGGGCCGGCAGATACGCAGTATTTT. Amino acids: CASSLAGGPADTQYF.

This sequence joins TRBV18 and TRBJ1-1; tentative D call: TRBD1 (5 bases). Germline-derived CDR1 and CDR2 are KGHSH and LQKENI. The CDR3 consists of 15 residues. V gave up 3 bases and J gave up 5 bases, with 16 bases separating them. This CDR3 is CASSPPASRVTEAFF. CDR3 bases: TGTGCCAGCTCACCCCCCGCGAGCAGGGTAACTGAAGCTTTCTTT. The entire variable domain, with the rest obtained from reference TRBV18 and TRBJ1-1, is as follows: NAGVMQNPRHLVRRRGQEARLRCSPMKGHSHVYWYRQLPEEGLKFMVYLQKENIIDESGMPKERFSAEFPKEGPSILRIQQVVRGDSAAYFCASSPPASRVTEAFFGQGTRLTVV.

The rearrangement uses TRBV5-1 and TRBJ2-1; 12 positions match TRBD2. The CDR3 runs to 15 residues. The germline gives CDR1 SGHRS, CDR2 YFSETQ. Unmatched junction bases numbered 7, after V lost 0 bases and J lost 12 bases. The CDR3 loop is CASSLASGRAAGQFF. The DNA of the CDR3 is TGCGCCAGCAGCTTGGCTAGCGGGAGGGCAGCAGGGCAGTTCTTC.

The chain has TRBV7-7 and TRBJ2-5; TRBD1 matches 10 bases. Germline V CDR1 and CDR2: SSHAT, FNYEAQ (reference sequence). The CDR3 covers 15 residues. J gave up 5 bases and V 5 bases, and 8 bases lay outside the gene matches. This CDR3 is CASSRTGGGWETQYF. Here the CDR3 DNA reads TGTGCCAGCAGCAGGACAGGGGGGGGATGGGAGACCCAGTACTTC.

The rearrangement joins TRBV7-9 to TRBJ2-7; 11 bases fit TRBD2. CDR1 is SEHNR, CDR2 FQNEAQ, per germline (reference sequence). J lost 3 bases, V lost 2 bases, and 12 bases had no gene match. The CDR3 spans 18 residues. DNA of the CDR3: TGTGCCAGCAGCTTATTGGGGGAGACGACTAGCGGGATCTACGAGCAGTACTTC. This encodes CASSLLGETTSGIYEQYF.

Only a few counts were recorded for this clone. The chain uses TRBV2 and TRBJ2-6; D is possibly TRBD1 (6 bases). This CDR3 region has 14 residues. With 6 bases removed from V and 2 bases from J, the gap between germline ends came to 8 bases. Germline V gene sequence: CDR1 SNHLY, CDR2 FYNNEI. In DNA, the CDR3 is TGTGCCAGCAGAAGGACAGCTGGGGCCAACGTCCTGACTTTC. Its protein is CASRRTAGANVLTF.

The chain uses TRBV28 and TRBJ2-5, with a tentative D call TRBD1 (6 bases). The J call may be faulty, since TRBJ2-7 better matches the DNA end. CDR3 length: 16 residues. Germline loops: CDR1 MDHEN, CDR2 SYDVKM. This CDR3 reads CASRPYVGGRGYEQYF. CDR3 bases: TGTGCCAGCAGACCCTATGTAGGGGGACGGGGCTACGAGCAGTACTTC.

CDR3 coding DNA: TGTGCCAGCAGCTGGGGGCAGCCGTTCTCTGGGGCCAACGTCCTGACTTTC. Translated: CASSWGQPFSGANVLTF. The J gene is TRBJ2-6, the V gene TRBV5-4; perhaps TRBD1 as D (6 bases). The CDR3 loop spans 17 amino acids. V shed 3 bases and J shed 0 bases, with 13 bases lying between them. Germline CDR1 reads SGHNT; CDR2 reads YYREEE (reference sequence).

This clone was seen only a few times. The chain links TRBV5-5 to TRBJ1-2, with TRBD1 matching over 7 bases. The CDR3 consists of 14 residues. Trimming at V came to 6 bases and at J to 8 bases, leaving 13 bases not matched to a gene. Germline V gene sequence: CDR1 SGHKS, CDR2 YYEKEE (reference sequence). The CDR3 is CASTPLEGARGYTF. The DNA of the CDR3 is TGTGCCAGCACCCCATTGGAGGGGGCGCGCGGCTACACCTTC.